The sample holds one count of the clone carrying this TCR beta chain. What it recognizes is unknown. Assay used: immunoSEQ multiplex PCR; TCRdb lists only in-frame clones, some missing. The table shows roughly 2.1 million clones, with about 93% occurring only once. Positive CCR7 selection of CD45RO-negative cells yielded the naive CD8 cells, and terminally differentiated effector memory CD45RA+ cells were excluded. The sample is drawn from a study of shared clonotypes between healthy human individuals. Study-level background: Three plates each covered CD4 naive and memory; CD8 naive two, CD8 memory one. Study-wide results and limits: Unshared clonotypes carried lower generation probabilities than those common to all four donors. There were few donors, and this limited the genetic and exposure-history diversity represented.

The sample comprised naive CD8+ T cells from PBMCs. This sequence originates from a man between 18 and 29 years old in good health. Some clones in this sample may be carry-over from other donors' samples.

CDR3 DNA: TGTGCCAGCAGTTTTCAGCCGGCCCGGTTATCCTACGAGCAGTACTTC. It encodes CASSFQPARLSYEQYF. The rearrangement links TRBV28 to TRBJ2-7; D is uncertain. Germline V gene sequence: CDR1 MDHEN, CDR2 SYDVKM. Trimming left V 3 bases short and J 1 base short, with 16 bases between. The CDR3 spans 16 residues.